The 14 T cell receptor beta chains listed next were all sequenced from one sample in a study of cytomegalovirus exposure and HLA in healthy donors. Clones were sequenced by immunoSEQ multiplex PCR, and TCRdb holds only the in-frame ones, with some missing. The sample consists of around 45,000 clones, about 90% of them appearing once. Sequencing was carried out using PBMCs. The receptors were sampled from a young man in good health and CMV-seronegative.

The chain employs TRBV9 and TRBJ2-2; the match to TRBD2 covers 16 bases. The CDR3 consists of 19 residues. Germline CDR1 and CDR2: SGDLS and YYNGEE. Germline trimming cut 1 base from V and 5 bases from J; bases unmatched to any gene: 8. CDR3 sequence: CASSVSGLAGGPGTGELFF. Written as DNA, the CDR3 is TGTGCCAGCAGCGTATCGGGACTAGCGGGAGGGCCGGGGACCGGGGAGCTGTTTTTT.

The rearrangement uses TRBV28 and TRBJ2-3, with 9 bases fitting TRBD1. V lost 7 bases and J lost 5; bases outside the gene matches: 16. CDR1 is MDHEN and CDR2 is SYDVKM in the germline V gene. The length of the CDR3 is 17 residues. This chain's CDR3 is CASTNNAQGAGLDTQYF. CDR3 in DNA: TGTGCCAGCACCAACAACGCACAGGGGGCGGGTTTAGATACGCAGTATTTT.

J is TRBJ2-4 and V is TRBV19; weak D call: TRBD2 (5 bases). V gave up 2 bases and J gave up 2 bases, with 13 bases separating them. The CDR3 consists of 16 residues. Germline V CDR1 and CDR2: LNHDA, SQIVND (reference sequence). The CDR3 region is CASSIFSGVSKNIQYF. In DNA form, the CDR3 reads TGTGCCAGTAGTATATTTTCCGGGGTTTCCAAAAACATTCAGTACTTC.

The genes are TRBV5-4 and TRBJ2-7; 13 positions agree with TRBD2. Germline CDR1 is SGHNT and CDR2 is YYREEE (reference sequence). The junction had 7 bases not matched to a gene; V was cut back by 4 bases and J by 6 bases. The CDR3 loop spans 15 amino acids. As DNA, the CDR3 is TGTGCCAGCAGCACCGGACTAGCGGGAGTGAGCGAGCAGTACTTC. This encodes CASSTGLAGVSEQYF.

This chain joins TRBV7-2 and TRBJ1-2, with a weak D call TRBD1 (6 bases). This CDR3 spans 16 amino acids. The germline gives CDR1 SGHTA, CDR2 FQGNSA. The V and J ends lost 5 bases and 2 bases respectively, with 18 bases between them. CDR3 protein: CASSLWGGRDNYGYTF. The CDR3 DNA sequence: TGTGCCAGCAGCCTATGGGGGGGCAGGGACAACTATGGCTACACCTTC.

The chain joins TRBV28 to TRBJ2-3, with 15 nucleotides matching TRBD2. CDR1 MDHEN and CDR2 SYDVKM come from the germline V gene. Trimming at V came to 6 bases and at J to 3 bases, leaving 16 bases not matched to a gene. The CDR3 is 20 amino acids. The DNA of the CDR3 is TGTGCCAGCAGGGGTCGACCGGGACTAGCGGGAGGCCGAGGAACAGATACGCAGTATTTT. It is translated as CASRGRPGLAGGRGTDTQYF.

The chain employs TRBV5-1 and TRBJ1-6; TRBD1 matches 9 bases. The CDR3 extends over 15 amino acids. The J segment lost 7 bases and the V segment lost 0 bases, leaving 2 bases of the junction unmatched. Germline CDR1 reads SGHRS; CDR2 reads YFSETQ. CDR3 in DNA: TGCGCCAGCAGCTTGGAGGGACAGGGAAATTCACCCCTCCACTTT. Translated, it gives CASSLEGQGNSPLHF.

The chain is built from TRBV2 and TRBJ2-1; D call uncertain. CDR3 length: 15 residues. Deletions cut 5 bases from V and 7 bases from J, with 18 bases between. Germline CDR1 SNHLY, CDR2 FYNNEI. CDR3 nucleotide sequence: TGTGCCAGCAGTTCCGGCGGCTCCCTATTGAATGAGCAGTTCTTC. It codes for CASSSGGSLLNEQFF.

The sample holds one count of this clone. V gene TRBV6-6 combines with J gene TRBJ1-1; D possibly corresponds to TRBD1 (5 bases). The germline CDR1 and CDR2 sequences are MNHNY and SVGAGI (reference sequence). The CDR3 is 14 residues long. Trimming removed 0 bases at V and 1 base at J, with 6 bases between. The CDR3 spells CASSYSGGNTEAFF. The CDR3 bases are TGTGCCAGCAGTTACTCCGGGGGGAACACTGAAGCTTTCTTT.

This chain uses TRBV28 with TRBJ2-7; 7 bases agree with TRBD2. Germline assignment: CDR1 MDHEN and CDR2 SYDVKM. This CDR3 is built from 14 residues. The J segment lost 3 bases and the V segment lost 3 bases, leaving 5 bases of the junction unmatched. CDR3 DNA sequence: TGTGCCAGCAGTTTGGCGGGAGAGGGCTACGAGCAGTACTTC. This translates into CASSLAGEGYEQYF.

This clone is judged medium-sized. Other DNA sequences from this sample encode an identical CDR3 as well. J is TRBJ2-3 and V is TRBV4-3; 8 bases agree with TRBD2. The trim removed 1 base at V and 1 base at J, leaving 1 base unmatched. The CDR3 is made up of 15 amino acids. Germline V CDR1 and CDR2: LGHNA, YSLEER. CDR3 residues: CASSQVGGGTDTQYF. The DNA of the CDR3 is TGCGCCAGCAGCCAAGTCGGGGGGGGCACAGATACGCAGTATTTT.

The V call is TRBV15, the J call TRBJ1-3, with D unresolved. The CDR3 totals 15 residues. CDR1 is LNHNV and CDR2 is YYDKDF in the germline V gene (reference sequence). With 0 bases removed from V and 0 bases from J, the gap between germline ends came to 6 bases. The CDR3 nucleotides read TGTGCCACCAGCAGAGAAGACAACTCTGGAAACACCATATATTTT. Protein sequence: CATSREDNSGNTIYF.

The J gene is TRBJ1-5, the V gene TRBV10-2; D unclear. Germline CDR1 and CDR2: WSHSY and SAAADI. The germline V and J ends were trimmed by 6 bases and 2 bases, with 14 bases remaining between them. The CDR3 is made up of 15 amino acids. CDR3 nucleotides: TGCGCCAGCAGCGCACAGCCGAATGGCAATCAGCCCCAGCATTTT. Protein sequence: CASSAQPNGNQPQHF.

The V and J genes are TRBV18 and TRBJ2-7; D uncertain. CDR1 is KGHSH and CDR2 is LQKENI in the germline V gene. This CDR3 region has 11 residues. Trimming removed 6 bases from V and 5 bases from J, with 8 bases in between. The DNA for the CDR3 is TGTGCCAGCTCTCTCAGCGACGAGCAGTACTTC. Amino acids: CASSLSDEQYF.